The text below deals with one T cell receptor (beta chain). The antigen remains unidentified. The sample is drawn from a study of beta chain features in type 1 diabetes. Germline values: CDR1 MDHEN, CDR2 SYDVKM. V lost 2 bases, J lost 5 bases, and 12 bases stayed unmatched. This CDR3 region has 18 residues. Of the isolated RNA, all was reverse transcribed, and so the sequenced material was expressed TCRB transcripts. The data were produced by immunoSEQ multiplex PCR, yet TCRdb's version contains in-frame clones alone and is incomplete. Seen here are some 290,000 clones, 20% to 25% observed once, and the top ten hold approximately 0.011%. General observations from the study: TCRB CDR3 length was moderately but significantly reduced in all four CD4+ subsets of Type 1 diabetes patients.

This sequence originates from a woman in her thirties with type 1 diabetes. The sequenced material came from naive CD4+ T cells from blood. The chain uses TRBV28 and TRBJ1-4, with 9 bases fitting TRBD1. The CDR3, as DNA: TGTGCCAGCAGTTTAAGGGACAGGGATAAACTGTCAAATGAAAAACTGTTTTTT. The encoded protein is CASSLRDRDKLSNEKLFF.